This T cell receptor beta chain originates from a study of T cell responses to AZD1222 COVID-19 vaccine. Study-wide background: Pooling was applied to second doses at about 4 or about 12 weeks.

Germline V gene lookup returns CDR1 SGHAT and CDR2 FQNNGV. Trimming took 3 bases from V and 0 from J, leaving 14 bases between them. The CDR3 contains 16 residues. Regarding this clone: The antigen remains unidentified.

The study, taken as a whole, reports: Donors were mostly white British, more females; clonal diversity possibly underestimated. CD4 TCRs linked to vaccination spanned spike, dominating at 160-218 and 743-854. A reported finding is that nearly half of spike-specific TCRs target unmutated variant regions.

Clones were read by immunoSEQ multiplex PCR, and TCRdb kept only the in-frame ones, dropping some. The repertoire includes approximately 130,000 clones, approximately 90% of them detected once, and around 7.8% sits in the top ten. The source was peripheral blood, collected on day 0 of AZD1222 vaccination. The TCR sequence derives from an adult in good health. The rearrangement uses TRBV11-2 and TRBJ2-5; perhaps TRBD2 as D (6 bases). The CDR3 region has the DNA TGTGCCAGCAGCTTTGGTAGCGGCGTTAACCAAGAGACCCAGTACTTC. The encoded protein is CASSFGSGVNQETQYF.